This T cell receptor (beta chain) was captured by sequencing in a study of blood T cell repertoires in COVID-19. Study as a whole: Samples taken during acute and convalescent COVID-19 were collected in the United States, Italy and Spain.

The CDR3 is 16 amino acids. Per germline, CDR1 SGDLS and CDR2 YYNGEE. V lost 0 bases, J lost 8 bases, and 9 bases stayed unmatched. The protocol was immunoSEQ multiplex PCR, while the TCRdb copy is restricted to in-frame clones and leaves out a portion. The sample includes 150,000 to 180,000 clones, 75% to 85% seen only once; the top ten take about 0.58%. Specimen: peripheral blood. The chain has TRBV9 and TRBJ1-4; 8 bases match TRBD1. The clonotype comes from a man aged 55 to 70 with acute or convalescent COVID-19. CDR3 loop: CASSVGAGTGQEKLFF. The CDR3 DNA reads TGTGCCAGCAGCGTAGGCGCTGGGACAGGACAAGAAAAACTGTTTTTT.